Below, one TCR beta chain is given with its context. This entry comes from a study of blood T cell repertoires in COVID-19. The wider study: T cells, B-cell-depleted T cells, or PBMCs provided the cDNA or gDNA that served as material.

Trimming cost V 2 bases and J 4 bases, with 18 bases left between them. This CDR3 contains 16 residues. Germline-derived CDR1 and CDR2 are MGHRA and YSYEKL. As processed by the authors: Amplification with reference gene primers provided the estimates of nucleated cell counts. TCRdb's table, derived via immunoSEQ multiplex PCR, lists solely in-frame clones and lacks some. V, J and clone size reflect that table, while D and trimming were determined from the DNA. The sample holds roughly 190,000 clones, around 80% seen once. This chain uses TRBV4-1 with TRBJ2-7, with D possibly matching TRBD1 (5 bases). This clonotype originated in a man aged 50 to 59 with active or convalescent COVID-19. Material for sequencing was peripheral blood. CDR3 loop: CASSQYWEGKGYEQYF. The CDR3 DNA reads TGCGCCAGCAGCCAATATTGGGAAGGGAAGGGGTACGAGCAGTACTTC.